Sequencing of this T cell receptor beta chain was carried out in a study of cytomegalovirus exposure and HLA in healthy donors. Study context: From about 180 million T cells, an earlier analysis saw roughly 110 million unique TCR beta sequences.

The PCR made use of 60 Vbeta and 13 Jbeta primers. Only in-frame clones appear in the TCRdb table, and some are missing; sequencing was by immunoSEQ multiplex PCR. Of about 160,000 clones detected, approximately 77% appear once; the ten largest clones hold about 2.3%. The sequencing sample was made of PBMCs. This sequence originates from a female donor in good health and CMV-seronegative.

CDR3 sequence: CATSRAREVTFAYNEQFF. CDR3 DNA: TGTGCCACCAGCAGAGCTCGGGAAGTAACTTTCGCCTACAATGAGCAGTTCTTC. The chain has TRBV15 and TRBJ2-1; possibly TRBD2 for D (5 bases). This CDR3 has 18 amino acids. Germline lookup yields CDR1 LNHNV and CDR2 YYDKDF (reference sequence). The ends were cut back, 1 base at V and 2 bases at J, with 18 bases in the middle.